What follows describes a single T cell receptor (beta chain). Its antigen is currently unknown. The length of the CDR3 is 14 residues. Germline assignment: CDR1 SGHKS and CDR2 YYEKEE (reference sequence). This record belongs to a study of T cells expressing NK-cell markers. Study as a whole: Sorted CD3+CD56+NKG2C+, CD3+CD56+NKG2C- and CD3+CD56-NKG2C+ T cells provided the TCR beta repertoires. Eight donors were sequenced, of whom seven were HCMV-seropositive, while the remaining one was HCMV-seronegative. Study results and caveats: In roughly six donors, dominant CD3+CD56+NKG2C+ clonotypes ranked among the top 10 CD8+ clonotypes.

From its re-call of the 5' RACE reads, TCRdb lists each CDR3 protein once, without DNA. In total, the table holds hundreds of thousands of distinct CDR3 sequences. This receptor was taken from a man aged 18-75 years in good health. Material: blood T cells: a sorted CD56 or NKG2C T cell subset, CD4+ or CD8+ T cells, or bulk PBMC T cells (not recorded which). The chain employs TRBV5-5 and TRBJ2-5. CDR3 residues: CASSSGVIGETQYF.